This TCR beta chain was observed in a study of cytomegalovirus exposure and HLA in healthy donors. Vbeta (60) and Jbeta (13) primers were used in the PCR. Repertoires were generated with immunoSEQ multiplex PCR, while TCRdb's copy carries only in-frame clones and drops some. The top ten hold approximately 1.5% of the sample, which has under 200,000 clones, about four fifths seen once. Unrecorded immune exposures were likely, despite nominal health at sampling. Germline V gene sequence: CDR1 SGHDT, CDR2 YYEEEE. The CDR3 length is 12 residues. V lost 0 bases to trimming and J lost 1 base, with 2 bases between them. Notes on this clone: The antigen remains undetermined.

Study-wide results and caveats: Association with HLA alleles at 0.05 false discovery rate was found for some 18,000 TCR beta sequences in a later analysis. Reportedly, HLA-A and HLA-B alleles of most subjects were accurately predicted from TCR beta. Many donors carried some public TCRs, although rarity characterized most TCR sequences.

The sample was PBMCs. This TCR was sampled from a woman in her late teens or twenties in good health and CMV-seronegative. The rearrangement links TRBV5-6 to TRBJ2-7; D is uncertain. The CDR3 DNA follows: TGTGCCAGCAGCTTGGCATCCTACGAGCAGTACTTC. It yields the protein CASSLASYEQYF.